These 5 T cell receptor beta chains were sequenced from one sample in a study of T cell responses to AZD1222 COVID-19 vaccine (dated by TCRdb to the early 2020s). Read against the paper, the sample's time point label means: about 28 days (+/-7) after the second vaccine dose. Libraries were built with the immunoSEQ multiplex PCR assay. TCRdb obtained this table from immuneACCESS and retained in-frame rearrangements with V and J assigned. These tables miss some clones; where compared with another copy, unresolved V genes account for less than half of the shortfall, and the remainder is unexplained. The sample table records 80,000 to 100,000 clones; about 86% of these occur just once. Around 5.9% of the sample is in the top ten clones. The sample consisted of peripheral blood, taken 28 days after the second AZD1222 dose. These receptors all stem from an adult who received the AZD1222 COVID-19 vaccine.

The table lists this clone with a count of one. The chain joins TRBV6-2 or TRBV6-3 to TRBJ2-7; TRBD2 aligns across 9 bases. From germline, CDR1 is MNHEY and CDR2 SVGEGT. This CDR3 region has 15 residues. V dropped 6 bases and J dropped 2; count of bases not matched to a gene: 8. Here the CDR3 reads CASSPGASGTYEQYF. In nucleotides, the CDR3 is TGTGCCAGCAGCCCCGGGGCTAGCGGGACCTACGAGCAGTACTTC.

J is TRBJ2-2 and V is TRBV6-5; tentatively, D is TRBD2 (5 bases). CDR3 length equals 15 residues. Germline V gene lookup returns CDR1 MNHEY and CDR2 SVGAGI. V shed 6 bases and J shed 5 bases, with 16 bases lying between them. The CDR3 spells CASRNRDRETGELFF. In DNA form, the CDR3 reads TGTGCCAGCAGGAACAGAGATAGGGAGACCGGGGAGCTGTTTTTT.

The chain links TRBV14 to TRBJ2-5, with TRBD2 matching over 7 bases. The CDR3 covers 18 residues. CDR1 is SGHDN, CDR2 FVKESK, per germline. V trimming: 4 bases; J trimming: 4 bases; junction bases outside the gene matches: 18. The CDR3 nucleotides are TGTGCCAGCAGCCTCCGATGGAGCGGCGGGAGAGGGGCAGAGACCCAGTACTTC. The encoded protein is CASSLRWSGGRGAETQYF.

This sequence joins TRBV7-3 and TRBJ2-3, with 7 bases matching TRBD2. The CDR3 spans 16 residues. Germline V gene lookup returns CDR1 SGHTA and CDR2 FQGTGA. After removal of 4 bases from V and 3 bases from J, the junction contained 10 bases not matched to a gene. The CDR3 protein is CASSSHGTTGTDTQYF. CDR3 bases: TGTGCCAGCAGCTCCCACGGGACTACAGGTACAGATACGCAGTATTTT.

The V call is TRBV19, the J call TRBJ1-1; 8 bases map to TRBD1. J was trimmed by 0 bases and V by 4 bases; bases with no gene match: 4. The CDR3 extends over 15 amino acids. The V gene's germline CDR1 is LNHDA and CDR2 SQIVND (reference sequence). The CDR3 sequence: CASSTYRGMNTEAFF. The DNA of the CDR3 is TGTGCCAGTAGTACTTACAGGGGGATGAACACTGAAGCTTTCTTT. Together with reference TRBV19 and TRBJ1-1, the CDR3 gives the full variable domain: DGGITQSPKYLFRKEGQNVTLSCEQNLNHDAMYWYRQDPGQGLRLIYYSQIVNDFQKGDIAEGYSVSREKKESFPLTVTSAQKNPTAFYLCASSTYRGMNTEAFFGQGTRLTVV.